This record concerns one T cell receptor beta chain sequence. Its antigen is still unknown. This sample is part of a study of vaccination and CD4 T cells after COVID-19. Turning to the study itself: Each person enrolled got two BNT162b2 or mRNA-1273 vaccine doses.

Trimming pared 5 bases from V and 0 bases from J, leaving 8 bases between. CDR3 length equals 14 residues. Looked up from germline, CDR1 is SGHTA and CDR2 is FQGNSA. Sample treatment: roughly 10-day PBMC culture with coronavirus spike peptide pools or control peptides (ViraFEST assay). The Oncomine TCR Beta short-read assay generated sequence data from the DNA of cultured CD4+ T cells. Using its own MiXCR run on the PCR reads, TCRdb lists one record per CDR3 protein. The sample carries 20,000 or so distinct CDR3 sequences, 45% to 50% recorded once. This TCR derives from a human donor with COVID-19. This chain links TRBV7-2 with TRBJ1-3; a weak D match, TRBD1 (6 bases). Sequenced: cultured CD4+ T cells from blood. The CDR3 spells CASSGQLSGNTIYF. The CDR3 nucleotides read TGTGCCAGCAGCGGACAGCTCTCTGGAAACACCATATATTTT.